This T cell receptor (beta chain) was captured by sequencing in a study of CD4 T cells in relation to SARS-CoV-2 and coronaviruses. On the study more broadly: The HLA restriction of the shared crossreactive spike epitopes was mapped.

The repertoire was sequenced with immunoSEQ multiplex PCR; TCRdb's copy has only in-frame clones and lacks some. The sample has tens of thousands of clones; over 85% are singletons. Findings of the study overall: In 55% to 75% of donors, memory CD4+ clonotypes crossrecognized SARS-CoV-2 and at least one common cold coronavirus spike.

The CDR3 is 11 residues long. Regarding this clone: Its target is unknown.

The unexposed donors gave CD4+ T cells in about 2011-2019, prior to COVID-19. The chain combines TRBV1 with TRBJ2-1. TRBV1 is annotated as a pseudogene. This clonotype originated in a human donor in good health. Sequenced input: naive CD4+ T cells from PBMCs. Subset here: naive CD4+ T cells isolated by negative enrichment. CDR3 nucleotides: TGCACCAGCAGCCGCTACAATGAGCAGTTCTTC. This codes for CTSSRYNEQFF.